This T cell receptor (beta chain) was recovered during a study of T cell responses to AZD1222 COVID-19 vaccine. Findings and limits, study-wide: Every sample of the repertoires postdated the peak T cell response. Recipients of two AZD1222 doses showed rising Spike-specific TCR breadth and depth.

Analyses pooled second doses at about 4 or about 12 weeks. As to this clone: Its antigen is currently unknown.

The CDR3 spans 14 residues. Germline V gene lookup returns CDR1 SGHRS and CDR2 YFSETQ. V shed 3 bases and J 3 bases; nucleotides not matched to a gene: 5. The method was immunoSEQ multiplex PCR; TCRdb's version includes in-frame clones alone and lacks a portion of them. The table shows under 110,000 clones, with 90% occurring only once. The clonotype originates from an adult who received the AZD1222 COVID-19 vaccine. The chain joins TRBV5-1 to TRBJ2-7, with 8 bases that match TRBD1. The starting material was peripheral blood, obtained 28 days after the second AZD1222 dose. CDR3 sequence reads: CASSSRTGSYEQYF. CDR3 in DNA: TGCGCCAGCAGCTCCCGGACAGGGAGCTACGAGCAGTACTTC.